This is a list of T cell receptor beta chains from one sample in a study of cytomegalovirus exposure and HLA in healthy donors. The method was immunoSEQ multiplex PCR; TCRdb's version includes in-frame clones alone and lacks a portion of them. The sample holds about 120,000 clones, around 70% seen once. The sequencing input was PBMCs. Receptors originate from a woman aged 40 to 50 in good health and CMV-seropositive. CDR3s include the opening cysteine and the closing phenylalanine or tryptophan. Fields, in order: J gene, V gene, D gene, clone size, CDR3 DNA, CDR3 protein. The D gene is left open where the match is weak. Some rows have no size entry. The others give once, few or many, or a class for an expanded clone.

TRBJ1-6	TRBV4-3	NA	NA	TGCGCCAGCAGCCAAGAGGAGGGGAGATCACCCCTCCACTTT	CASSQEEGRSPLHF
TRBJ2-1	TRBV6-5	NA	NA	TGTGCCAGCAGCCCTGGGGGGATCGTCTACAATGAGCAGTTCTTC	CASSPGGIVYNEQFF
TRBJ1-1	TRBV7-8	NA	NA	TGTGCCAGCAGCCATAAACGGACCGGGGGTTGGATCACTGAAGCTTTCTTT	CASSHKRTGGWITEAFF
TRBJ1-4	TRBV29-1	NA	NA	TGCAGCATCGGGTTGCAGGGGATGAGTGAAAAACTGTTTTTT	CSIGLQGMSEKLFF
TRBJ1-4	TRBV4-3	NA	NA	TGCGCCAGCAGTCGCCCCGGGTACTCGGCAACTAATGAAAAACTGTTTTTT	CASSRPGYSATNEKLFF
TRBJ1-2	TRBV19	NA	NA	TGTGCCAGTAGTACTCACAGGGACTATGGCTACACCTTC	CASSTHRDYGYTF
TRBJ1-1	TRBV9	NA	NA	TGTGCCAGCAGCGTAGGGGGAGGGGGAAAGGCTTTCTTT	CASSVGGGGKAFF
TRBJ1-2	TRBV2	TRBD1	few	TGTGCCAGCAGTGAGACAGGGACCGGCTATGGCTACACCTTC	CASSETGTGYGYTF
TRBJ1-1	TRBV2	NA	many	TGTGCCAGCAGGGGCGACAGGAACACTGAAGCTTTCTTT	CASRGDRNTEAFF
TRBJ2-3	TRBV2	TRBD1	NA	TGTGCCAGCACGGGACAGGGTGTCGCAGATACGCAGTATTTT	CASTGQGVADTQYF
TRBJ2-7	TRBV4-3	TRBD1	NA	TGCGCCAGCAGCCAAGACCCACAGGGGCCCTACGAGCAGTACTTC	CASSQDPQGPYEQYF
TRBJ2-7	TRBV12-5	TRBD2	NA	TGTGCTAGTGGTTTGGTAACTAGCGGGGATTCCTACGAGCAGTACTTC	CASGLVTSGDSYEQYF
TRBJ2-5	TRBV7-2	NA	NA	TGTGCCAGCAGCTTTCAACCCGGCCCCGGGGAGACCCAGTACTTC	CASSFQPGPGETQYF
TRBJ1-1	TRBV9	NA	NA	TGTGCCAGCAGCCCCTCGTTTCCGGGAGCAAACACTGAAGCTTTCTTT	CASSPSFPGANTEAFF
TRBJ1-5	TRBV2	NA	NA	TGTGCCAGCAGTGTCCCGGATCAGCCCCAGCATTTT	CASSVPDQPQHF
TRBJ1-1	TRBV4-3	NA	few	TGCGCCAGCAGCCAAGATATCCAGGGGAGGAACACTGAAGCTTTCTTT	CASSQDIQGRNTEAFF
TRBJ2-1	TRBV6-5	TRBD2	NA	TGTGCCAGCATCTCCGGGACTAAGCAGTTCTTC	CASISGTKQFF
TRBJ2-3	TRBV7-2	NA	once	TGTGCCAGCAGCTTAGTGAGAACAGATACGCAGTATTTT	CASSLVRTDTQYF
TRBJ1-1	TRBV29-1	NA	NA	TGCAGCGTTGGCCTCGACGGGGGAGCTTTCTTT	CSVGLDGGAFF
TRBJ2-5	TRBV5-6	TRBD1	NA	TGTGCCAGCAGCTGGAGACAGGGAAGCCAAGAGACCCAGTACTTC	CASSWRQGSQETQYF
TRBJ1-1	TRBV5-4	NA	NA	TGTGCCAGCAGCCAAGACCCAACCGGGGACACTGAAGCTTTCTTT	CASSQDPTGDTEAFF
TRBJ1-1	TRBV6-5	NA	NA	TGTGCCAGCAGTTTCATTACAGGGAGTCCTGAAGCTTTCTTT	CASSFITGSPEAFF
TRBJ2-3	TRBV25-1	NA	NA	TGTGCCAGCAGTGATTCCGGGACAAGCGAAGATACGCAGTATTTT	CASSDSGTSEDTQYF
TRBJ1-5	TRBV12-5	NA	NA	TGTGCTAGTGGTTTGGACAGTAATCAGCCCCAGCATTTT	CASGLDSNQPQHF
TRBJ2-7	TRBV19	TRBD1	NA	TGTGCCAGTAGTCGCACCGGGACAGGGTACGAGCAGTACTTC	CASSRTGTGYEQYF
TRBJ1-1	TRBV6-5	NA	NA	TGTGCCAGCAGTTACTCCGCAGGGAGGATGAACACTGAAGCTTTCTTT	CASSYSAGRMNTEAFF
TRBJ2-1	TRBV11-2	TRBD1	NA	TGTGCCAGCAGCAGACCAGGGACAGCTAGCTCCTACAATGAGCAGTTCTTC	CASSRPGTASSYNEQFF
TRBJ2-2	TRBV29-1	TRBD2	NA	TGCAGCGTAGACCTTCGGACGGGGGGGAACACCGGGGAGCTGTTTTTT	CSVDLRTGGNTGELFF
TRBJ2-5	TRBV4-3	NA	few	TGCGCCAGCAGCCAAACACAGGGGGGGTGGGAGACCCAGTACTTC	CASSQTQGGWETQYF
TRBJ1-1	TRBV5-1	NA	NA	TGCGCCAGCAGCTTGGTCTCAGGGGACACTGAAGCTTTCTTT	CASSLVSGDTEAFF
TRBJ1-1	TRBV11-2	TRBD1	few	TGTGCCAGCAGCTTAATGGGGACAGGGATGAACACTGAAGCTTTCTTT	CASSLMGTGMNTEAFF
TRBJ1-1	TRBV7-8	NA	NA	TGTGCCAGCAGCTTAGATGGCGGCACTGAAGCTTTCTTT	CASSLDGGTEAFF
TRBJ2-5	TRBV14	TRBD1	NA	TGTGCCAGCAGCCACCTTCGACAGGGTTTAGAGACCCAGTACTTC	CASSHLRQGLETQYF
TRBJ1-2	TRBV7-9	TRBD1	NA	TGTGCCAGCAGCTTGGGGACAGCCTATGGCTACACCTTC	CASSLGTAYGYTF
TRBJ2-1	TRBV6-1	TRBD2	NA	TGTGCCAGCAGTGAAGCGCTGATAGCGGGGGTATATGAGCAGTTCTTC	CASSEALIAGVYEQFF
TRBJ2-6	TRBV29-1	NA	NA	TGCAGCGCACTTTCTGGGGCCAACGTCCTGACTTTC	CSALSGANVLTF
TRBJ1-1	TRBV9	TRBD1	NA	TGTGCCAGCAGCGTAGCAAGGGACAGGGGCACTGAAGCTTTCTTT	CASSVARDRGTEAFF
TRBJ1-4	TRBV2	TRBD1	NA	TGTGCCAGCAGACAGGGGGCTAATAATGAAAAACTGTTTTTT	CASRQGANNEKLFF
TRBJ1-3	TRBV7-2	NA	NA	TGTGCCAGCAGCTTAAGGGCAGGGTCTGGAAACACCATATATTTT	CASSLRAGSGNTIYF
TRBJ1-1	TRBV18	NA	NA	TGTGCCAGCTCACCATCGAGCGGGAAAGCTGAAGCTTTCTTT	CASSPSSGKAEAFF
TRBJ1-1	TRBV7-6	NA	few	TGTGCCAGCAGCCCCAGGGTTACGAACACTGAAGCTTTCTTT	CASSPRVTNTEAFF
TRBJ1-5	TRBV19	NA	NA	TGTGCCAGTACCAAAGGGGCAAATCAGCCCCAGCATTTT	CASTKGANQPQHF
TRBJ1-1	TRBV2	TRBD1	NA	TGTGCCAGCAGGGACGACAGGGGTGGAACTGAAGCTTTCTTT	CASRDDRGGTEAFF
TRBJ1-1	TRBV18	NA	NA	TGTGCCAGCTCACCCGGGGTCCTACCTGAAGCTTTCTTT	CASSPGVLPEAFF
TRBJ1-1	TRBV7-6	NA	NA	TGTGCCAGCAGCTTAGGCGGAGGAACCCGTGAAGCTTTCTTT	CASSLGGGTREAFF
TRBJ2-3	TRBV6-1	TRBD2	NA	TGTGCCAGCAGTGCTAGGACTAGCGGGGGGACTAGCACAGATACGCAGTATTTT	CASSARTSGGTSTDTQYF
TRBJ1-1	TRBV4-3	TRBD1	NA	TGCGCCAGCAGCCAGAGCGGGACAGGGAGGCCTGAAGCTTTCTTT	CASSQSGTGRPEAFF
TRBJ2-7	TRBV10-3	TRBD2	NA	TGTGCCATCAGTGAGGGGGGGGACTACGAGCAGTACTTC	CAISEGGDYEQYF
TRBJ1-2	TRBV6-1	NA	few	TGTGCCAGCAGCCGGGGAAGCTATGGCTACACCTTC	CASSRGSYGYTF
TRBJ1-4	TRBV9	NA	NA	TGTGCCAGCAGCGTAGACGGTGAAAAACTGTTTTTT	CASSVDGEKLFF
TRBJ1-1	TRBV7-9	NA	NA	TGTGCCAGCAGCTCCACACAGGGCAGGGAGACTGAAGCTTTCTTT	CASSSTQGRETEAFF
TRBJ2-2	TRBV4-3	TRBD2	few	TGCGCCAGCAGCCAAGAACTAGCGGGGGGCGGGGAGCTGTTTTTT	CASSQELAGGGELFF
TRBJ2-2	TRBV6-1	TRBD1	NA	TGTGCCAGCAGTGAAGACAGGGGGCAAGGCGGGGAGCTGTTTTTT	CASSEDRGQGGELFF